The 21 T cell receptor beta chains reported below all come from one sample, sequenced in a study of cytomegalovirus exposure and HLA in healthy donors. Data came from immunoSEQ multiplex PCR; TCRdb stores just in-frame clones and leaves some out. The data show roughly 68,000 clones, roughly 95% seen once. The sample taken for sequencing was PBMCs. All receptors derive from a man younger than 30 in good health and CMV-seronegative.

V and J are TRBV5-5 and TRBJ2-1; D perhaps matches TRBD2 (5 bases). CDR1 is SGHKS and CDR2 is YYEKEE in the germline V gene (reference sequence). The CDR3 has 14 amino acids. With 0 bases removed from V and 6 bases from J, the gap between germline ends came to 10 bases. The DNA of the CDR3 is TGTGCCAGCAGCTTGGTATCCGGGGTCAATGAGCAGTTCTTC. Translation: CASSLVSGVNEQFF.

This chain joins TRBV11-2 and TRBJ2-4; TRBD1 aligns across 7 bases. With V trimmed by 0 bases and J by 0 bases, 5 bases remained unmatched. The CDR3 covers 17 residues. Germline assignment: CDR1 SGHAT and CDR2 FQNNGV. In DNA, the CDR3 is TGTGCCAGCAGCTTAGATCTCGAGGGGGCAGCCAAAAACATTCAGTACTTC. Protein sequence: CASSLDLEGAAKNIQYF.

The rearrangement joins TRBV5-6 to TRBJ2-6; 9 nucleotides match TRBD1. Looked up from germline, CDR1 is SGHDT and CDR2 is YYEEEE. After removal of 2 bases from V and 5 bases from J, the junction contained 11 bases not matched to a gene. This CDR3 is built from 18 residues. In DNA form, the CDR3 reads TGTGCCAGCAGCTTTATAGGGACAGGGCTACTCTGGGCCAACGTCCTGACTTTC. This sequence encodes CASSFIGTGLLWANVLTF.

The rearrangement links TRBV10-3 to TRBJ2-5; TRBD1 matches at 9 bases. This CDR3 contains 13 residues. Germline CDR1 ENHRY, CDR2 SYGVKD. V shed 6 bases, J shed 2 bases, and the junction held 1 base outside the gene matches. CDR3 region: CAISDRGQETQYF. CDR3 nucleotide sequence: TGTGCCATCAGCGACAGGGGGCAAGAGACCCAGTACTTC.

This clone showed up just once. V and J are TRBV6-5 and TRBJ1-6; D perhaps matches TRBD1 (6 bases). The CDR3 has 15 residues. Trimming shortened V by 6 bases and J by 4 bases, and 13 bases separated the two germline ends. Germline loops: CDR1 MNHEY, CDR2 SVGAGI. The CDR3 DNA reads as TGTGCCAGCAGGCCGTACAGGGATTATAATTCACCCCTCCACTTT. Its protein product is CASRPYRDYNSPLHF.

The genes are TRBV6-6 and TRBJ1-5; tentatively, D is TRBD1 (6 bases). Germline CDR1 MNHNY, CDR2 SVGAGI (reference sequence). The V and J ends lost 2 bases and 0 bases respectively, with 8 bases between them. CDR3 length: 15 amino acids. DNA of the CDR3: TGTGCCAGCAGTTACGACAGGTATAGCAATCAGCCCCAGCATTTT. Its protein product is CASSYDRYSNQPQHF.

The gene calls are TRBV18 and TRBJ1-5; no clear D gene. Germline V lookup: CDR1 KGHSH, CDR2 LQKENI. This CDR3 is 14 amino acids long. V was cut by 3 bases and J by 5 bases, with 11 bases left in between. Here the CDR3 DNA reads TGTGCCAGCTCACCGACTGCTCTTGATCAGCCCCAGCATTTT. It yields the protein CASSPTALDQPQHF.

CDR3 sequence reads: CSVEDQPWDKKLAKNIQYF. CDR3 bases: TGCAGCGTTGAAGATCAACCTTGGGACAAGAAACTAGCCAAAAACATTCAGTACTTC. The gene calls are TRBV29-1 and TRBJ2-4, with D perhaps matching TRBD1 (6 bases). Looked up from germline, CDR1 is SQVTM and CDR2 is ANQGSEA. The CDR3 extends over 19 amino acids. Trimming removed 0 bases from V and 0 bases from J, with 21 bases in between.

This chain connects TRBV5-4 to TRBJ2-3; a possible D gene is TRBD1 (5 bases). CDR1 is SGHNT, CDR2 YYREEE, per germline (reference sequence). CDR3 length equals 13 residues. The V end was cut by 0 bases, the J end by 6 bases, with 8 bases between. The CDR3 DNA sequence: TGTGCCAGCAGCTTGGGACAGCCGGATACGCAGTATTTT. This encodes CASSLGQPDTQYF.

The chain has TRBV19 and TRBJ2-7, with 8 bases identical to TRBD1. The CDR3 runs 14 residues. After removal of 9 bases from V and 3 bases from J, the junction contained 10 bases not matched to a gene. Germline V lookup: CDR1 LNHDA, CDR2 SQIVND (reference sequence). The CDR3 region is CASSWTGRNYEQYF. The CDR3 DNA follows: TGTGCCAGCTCGTGGACAGGGCGAAACTACGAGCAGTACTTC.

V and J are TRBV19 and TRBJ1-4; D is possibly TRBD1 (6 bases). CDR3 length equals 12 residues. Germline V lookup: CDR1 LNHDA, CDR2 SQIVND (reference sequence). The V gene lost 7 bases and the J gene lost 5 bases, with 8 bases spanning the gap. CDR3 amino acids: CASKGQNEKLFF. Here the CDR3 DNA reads TGTGCCAGTAAAGGACAGAATGAAAAACTGTTTTTT.

The CDR3 loop reads CASSVLELRAEQFF. As DNA, the CDR3 is TGTGCCAGCAGCGTACTCGAGTTGCGGGCTGAGCAGTTCTTC. This chain uses TRBV9 with TRBJ2-1; weak D call: TRBD2 (5 bases). The germline V and J ends were trimmed by 1 base and 9 bases, with 14 bases remaining between them. The length of the CDR3 is 14 residues. Germline CDR1 SGDLS, CDR2 YYNGEE.

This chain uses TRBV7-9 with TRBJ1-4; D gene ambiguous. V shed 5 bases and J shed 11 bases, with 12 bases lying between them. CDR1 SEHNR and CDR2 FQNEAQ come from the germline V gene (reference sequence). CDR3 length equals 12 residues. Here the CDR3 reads CASSPLGEKLFF. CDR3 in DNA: TGTGCCAGCAGCCCCCTTGGGGAGAAACTGTTTTTT.

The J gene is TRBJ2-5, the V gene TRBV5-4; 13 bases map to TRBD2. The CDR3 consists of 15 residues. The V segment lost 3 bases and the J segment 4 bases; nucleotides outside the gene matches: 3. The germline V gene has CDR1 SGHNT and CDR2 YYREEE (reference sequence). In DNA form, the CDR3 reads TGTGCCAGCAGCTCGAGACTAGCGGGAGGAGAGACCCAGTACTTC. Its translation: CASSSRLAGGETQYF.

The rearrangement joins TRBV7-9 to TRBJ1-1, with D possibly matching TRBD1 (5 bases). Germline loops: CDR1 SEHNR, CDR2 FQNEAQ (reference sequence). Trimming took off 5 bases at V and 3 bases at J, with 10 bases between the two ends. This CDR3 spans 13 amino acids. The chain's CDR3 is CASSPQGHTEAFF. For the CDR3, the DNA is TGTGCCAGCAGCCCTCAGGGTCACACTGAAGCTTTCTTT.

The CDR3 coding sequence is TGTGCCACAGCGGCGGGTTACAATGAGCAGTTCTTC. It is translated as CATAAGYNEQFF. The chain links TRBV11-3 to TRBJ2-1; D might be TRBD2 (5 bases). Between the trimmed V and J ends, which lost 10 bases and 4 bases, there was a span of 11 bases. The CDR3 contains 12 residues. Germline CDR1 SGHNT, CDR2 YENEEA.

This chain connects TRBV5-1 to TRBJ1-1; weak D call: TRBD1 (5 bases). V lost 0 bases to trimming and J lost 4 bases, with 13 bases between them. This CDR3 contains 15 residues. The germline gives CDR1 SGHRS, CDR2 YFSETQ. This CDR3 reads CASSLDTRRGTEAFF. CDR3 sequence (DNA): TGCGCCAGCAGCTTGGATACACGGAGGGGCACTGAAGCTTTCTTT. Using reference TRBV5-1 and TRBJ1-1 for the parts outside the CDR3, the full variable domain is KAGVTQTPRYLIKTRGQQVTLSCSPISGHRSVSWYQQTPGQGLQFLFEYFSETQRNKGNFPGRFSGRQFSNSRSEMNVSTLELGDSALYLCASSLDTRRGTEAFFGQGTRLTVV.

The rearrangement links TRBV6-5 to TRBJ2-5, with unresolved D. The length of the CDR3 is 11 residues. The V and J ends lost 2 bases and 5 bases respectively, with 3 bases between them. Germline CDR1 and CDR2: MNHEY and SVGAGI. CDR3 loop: CASSYLETQYF. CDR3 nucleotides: TGTGCCAGCAGTTACCTGGAGACCCAGTACTTC.

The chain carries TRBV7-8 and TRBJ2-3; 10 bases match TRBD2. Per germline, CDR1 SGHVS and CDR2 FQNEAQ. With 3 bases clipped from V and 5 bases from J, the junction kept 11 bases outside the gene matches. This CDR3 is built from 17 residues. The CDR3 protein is CASSFFQAGGGGDTQYF. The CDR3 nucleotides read TGTGCCAGCAGCTTTTTCCAAGCGGGAGGGGGGGGAGATACGCAGTATTTT.

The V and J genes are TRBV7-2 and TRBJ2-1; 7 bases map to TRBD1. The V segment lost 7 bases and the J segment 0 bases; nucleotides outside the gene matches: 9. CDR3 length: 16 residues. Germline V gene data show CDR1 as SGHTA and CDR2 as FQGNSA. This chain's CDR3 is CASTLAGGSSYNEQFF. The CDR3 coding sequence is TGTGCCAGCACCCTGGCAGGGGGAAGCTCCTACAATGAGCAGTTCTTC.

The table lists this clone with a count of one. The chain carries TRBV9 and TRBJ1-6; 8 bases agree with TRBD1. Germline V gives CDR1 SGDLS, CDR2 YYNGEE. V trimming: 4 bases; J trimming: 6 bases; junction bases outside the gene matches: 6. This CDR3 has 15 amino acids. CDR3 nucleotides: TGTGCCAGCAGCTTGACAGGGGCCTTTAATTCACCCCTCCACTTT. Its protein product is CASSLTGAFNSPLHF.